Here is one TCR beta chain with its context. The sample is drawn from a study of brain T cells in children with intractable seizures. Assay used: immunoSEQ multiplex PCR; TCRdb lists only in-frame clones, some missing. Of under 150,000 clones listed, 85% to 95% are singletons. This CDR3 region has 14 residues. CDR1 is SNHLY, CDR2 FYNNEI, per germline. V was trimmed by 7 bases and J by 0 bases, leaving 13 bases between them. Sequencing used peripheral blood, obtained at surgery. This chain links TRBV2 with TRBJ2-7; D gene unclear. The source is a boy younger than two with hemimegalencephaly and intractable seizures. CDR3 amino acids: CASTQSGISYEQYF. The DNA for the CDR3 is TGTGCCAGCACTCAGAGTGGGATCTCCTACGAGCAGTACTTC.